This T cell receptor (beta chain) stems from a study of blood T cell repertoires in COVID-19. Study information: From the United States, Italy and Spain came samples of acute and convalescent COVID-19. Sample material is recorded as cDNA or gDNA derived from T cells, B-cell-depleted T cells, or PBMCs.

Original handling: The authors estimated nucleated cell counts from reference gene primer amplification. Using immunoSEQ multiplex PCR, the repertoire was profiled, and TCRdb retains in-frame clones only, with some absent. V and J calls and clone size come straight from that table; D and trimming were deduced from the DNA. The data show roughly 250,000 clones, with about 80% seen just once and 4.5% to 5% held by the top ten. The CDR3 runs to 13 residues. Trimming took 5 bases from V and 5 from J; bases not matched to a gene: 5. The germline V gene encodes CDR1 SQVTM and CDR2 ANQGSEA. The sample consisted of peripheral blood. The rearrangement joins TRBV29-1 to TRBJ2-2, with 7 bases lining up with TRBD1. The sequence was obtained from a woman of 80 years or more with active or convalescent COVID-19. The CDR3 DNA follows: TGCAGCGTTTCGACAGGGCTTACCGGGGAGCTGTTTTTT. This encodes CSVSTGLTGELFF.